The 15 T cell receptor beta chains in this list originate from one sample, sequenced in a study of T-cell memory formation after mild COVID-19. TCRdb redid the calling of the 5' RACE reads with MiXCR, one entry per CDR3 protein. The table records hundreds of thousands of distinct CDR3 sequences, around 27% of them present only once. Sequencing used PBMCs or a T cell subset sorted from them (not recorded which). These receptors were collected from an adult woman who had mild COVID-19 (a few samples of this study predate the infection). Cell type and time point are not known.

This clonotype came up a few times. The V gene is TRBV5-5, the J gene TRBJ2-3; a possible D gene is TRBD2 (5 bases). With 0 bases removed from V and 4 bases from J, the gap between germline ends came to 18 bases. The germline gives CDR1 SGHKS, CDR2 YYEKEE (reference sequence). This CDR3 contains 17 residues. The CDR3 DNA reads TGTGCCAGCAGCTTGGCTCCGGACCCCGGAGGTCCAGATACGCAGTATTTT. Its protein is CASSLAPDPGGPDTQYF. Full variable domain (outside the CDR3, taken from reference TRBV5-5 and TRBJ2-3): DAGVTQSPTHLIKTRGQQVTLRCSPISGHKSVSWYQQVLGQGPQFIFQYYEKEERGRGNFPDRFSARQFPNYSSELNVNALLLGDSALYLCASSLAPDPGGPDTQYFGPGTRLTVL.

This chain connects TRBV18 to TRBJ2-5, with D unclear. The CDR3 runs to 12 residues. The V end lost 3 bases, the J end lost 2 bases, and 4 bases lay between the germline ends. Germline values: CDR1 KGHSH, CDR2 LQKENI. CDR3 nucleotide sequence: TGTGCCAGCTCACCGGTACAAGAGACCCAGTACTTC. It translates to CASSPVQETQYF.

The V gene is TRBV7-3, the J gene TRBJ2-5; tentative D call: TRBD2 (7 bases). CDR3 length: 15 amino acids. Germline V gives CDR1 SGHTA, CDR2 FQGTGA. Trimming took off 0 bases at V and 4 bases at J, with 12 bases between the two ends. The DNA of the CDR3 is TGTGCCAGCAGCTTAACGGGGGGGCCGAGAGAGACCCAGTACTTC. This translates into CASSLTGGPRETQYF.

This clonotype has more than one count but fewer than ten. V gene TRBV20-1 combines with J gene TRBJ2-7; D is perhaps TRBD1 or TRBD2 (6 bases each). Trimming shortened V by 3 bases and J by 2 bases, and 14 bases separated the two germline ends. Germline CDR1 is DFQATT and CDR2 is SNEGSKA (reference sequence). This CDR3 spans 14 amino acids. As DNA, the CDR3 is TGCAGTGCTAGTCCTCCGGGGGCGGCCTACGAGCAGTACTTC. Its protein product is CSASPPGAAYEQYF.

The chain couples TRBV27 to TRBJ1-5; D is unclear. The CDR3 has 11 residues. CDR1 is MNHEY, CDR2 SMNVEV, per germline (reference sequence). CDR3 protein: CGERSNQPQHF. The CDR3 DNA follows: TGTGGGGAACGGAGCAATCAGCCCCAGCATTTT.

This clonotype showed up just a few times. CDR3 coding DNA: TGTGCCAGCAGCCACGGGACTAGCGGAATCTTCTACGAGCAGTACTTC. Translated, it gives CASSHGTSGIFYEQYF. V gene TRBV5-4 combines with J gene TRBJ2-7; TRBD2 agrees at 11 bases. The CDR3 loop spans 16 amino acids. V lost 4 bases and J lost 3; bases outside the gene matches: 9. The germline CDR1 and CDR2 sequences are SGHNT and YYREEE (reference sequence).

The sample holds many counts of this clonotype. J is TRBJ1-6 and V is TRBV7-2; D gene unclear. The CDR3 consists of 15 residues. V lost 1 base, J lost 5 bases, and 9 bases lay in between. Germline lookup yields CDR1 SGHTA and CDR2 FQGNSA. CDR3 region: CASSLVKANNSPLHF. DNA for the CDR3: TGTGCCAGCAGCTTAGTAAAGGCGAATAATTCACCCCTCCACTTT.

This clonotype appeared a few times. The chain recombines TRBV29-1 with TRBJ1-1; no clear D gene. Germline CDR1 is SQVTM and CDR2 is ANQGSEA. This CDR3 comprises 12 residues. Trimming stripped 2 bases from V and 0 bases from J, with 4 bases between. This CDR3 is CSVERMNTEAFF. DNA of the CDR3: TGCAGCGTTGAAAGGATGAACACTGAAGCTTTCTTT.

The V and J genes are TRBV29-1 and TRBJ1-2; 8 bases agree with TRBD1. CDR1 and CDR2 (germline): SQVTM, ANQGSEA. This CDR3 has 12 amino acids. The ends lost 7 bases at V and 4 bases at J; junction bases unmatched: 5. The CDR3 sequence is CSAGGTGYGYTF. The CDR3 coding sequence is TGCAGCGCCGGAGGGACAGGCTATGGCTACACCTTC.

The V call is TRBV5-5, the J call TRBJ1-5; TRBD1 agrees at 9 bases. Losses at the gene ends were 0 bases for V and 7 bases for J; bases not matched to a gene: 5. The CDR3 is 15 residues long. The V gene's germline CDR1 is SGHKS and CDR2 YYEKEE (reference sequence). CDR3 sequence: CASSLEQGAGQPQHF. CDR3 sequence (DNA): TGTGCCAGCAGCTTGGAACAGGGGGCCGGGCAGCCCCAGCATTTT. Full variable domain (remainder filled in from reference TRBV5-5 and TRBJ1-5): DAGVTQSPTHLIKTRGQQVTLRCSPISGHKSVSWYQQVLGQGPQFIFQYYEKEERGRGNFPDRFSARQFPNYSSELNVNALLLGDSALYLCASSLEQGAGQPQHFGDGTRLSIL.

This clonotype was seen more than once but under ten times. This chain's CDR3 is CASCGDRGLDEQYF. As DNA, the CDR3 is TGTGCCAGCTGTGGAGACCGCGGGTTGGACGAGCAGTACTTC. The chain combines TRBV6-5 with TRBJ2-7, with D possibly TRBD2 on 5 matching bases. The germline V gene encodes CDR1 MNHEY and CDR2 SVGAGI. The CDR3 extends over 14 amino acids. Trimming cost V 8 bases and J 5 bases, with 19 bases left between them.

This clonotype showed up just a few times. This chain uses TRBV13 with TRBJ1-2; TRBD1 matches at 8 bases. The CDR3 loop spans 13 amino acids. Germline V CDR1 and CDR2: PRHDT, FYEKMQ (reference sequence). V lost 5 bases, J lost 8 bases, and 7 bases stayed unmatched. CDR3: CASSPDRVDGYTF. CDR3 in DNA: TGTGCCAGCAGCCCGGACAGGGTAGACGGCTACACCTTC.

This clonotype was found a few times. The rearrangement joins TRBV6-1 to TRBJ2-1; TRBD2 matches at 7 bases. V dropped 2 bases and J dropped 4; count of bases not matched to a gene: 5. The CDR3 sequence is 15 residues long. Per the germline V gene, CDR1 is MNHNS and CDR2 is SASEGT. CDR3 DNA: TGTGCCAGCAGTGAACAAGGGACTACTTACAATGAGCAGTTCTTC. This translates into CASSEQGTTYNEQFF.

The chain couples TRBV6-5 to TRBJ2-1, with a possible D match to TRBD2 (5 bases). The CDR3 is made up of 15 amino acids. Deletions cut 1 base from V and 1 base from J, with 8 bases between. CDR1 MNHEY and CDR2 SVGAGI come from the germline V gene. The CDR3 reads CASSYFRTSYNEQFF. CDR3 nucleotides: TGTGCCAGCAGTTACTTTAGGACTTCCTACAATGAGCAGTTCTTC.

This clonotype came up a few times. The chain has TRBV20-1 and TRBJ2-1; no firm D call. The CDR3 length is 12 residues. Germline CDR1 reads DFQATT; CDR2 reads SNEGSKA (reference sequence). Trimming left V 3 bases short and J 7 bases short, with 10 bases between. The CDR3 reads CSARVGMNEQFF. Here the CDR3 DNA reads TGCAGTGCTAGGGTGGGGATGAATGAGCAGTTCTTC.